This TCR beta chain was sequenced for a study of cytomegalovirus exposure and HLA in healthy donors. The study, taken as a whole, reports: Trimming of TCR beta V- and J-genes showed a link, identified in a later analysis, to a missense DCLRE1C variant. TCR beta V segments were, for the most part, productive about 87% or about 30% of the time in an earlier analysis. Later analysis showed TCR association rates varying by HLA locus, highest for DRB1 and lowest for HLA-C.

Notes on this clone: Its antigen is unidentified.

Primers for the PCR totalled 60 Vbeta and 13 Jbeta. Measured with immunoSEQ multiplex PCR; TCRdb has only the in-frame clones, and not every one. The specimen's table records approximately 110,000 clones. This CDR3 region has 16 residues. Germline CDR1 is LNHDA and CDR2 is SQIVND (reference sequence). The germline V and J ends were trimmed by 3 bases and 4 bases, with 17 bases remaining between them. Each donor was nominally healthy when sampled (though unrecorded immune exposures were likely). The sample taken for sequencing was PBMCs. This receptor was obtained from a man aged 35 to 55 in good health and CMV-seropositive. The chain employs TRBV19 and TRBJ2-3; tentatively, D is TRBD1 (7 bases). CDR3 protein: CASSIGLGRGADTQYF. The CDR3 region has the DNA TGTGCCAGTAGTATTGGGCTCGGCAGGGGGGCAGATACGCAGTATTTT.